The 3 T cell receptor beta chains given below trace back to one sample, sequenced in a study of blood T cell repertoires in COVID-19. Clones were read by immunoSEQ multiplex PCR, and TCRdb kept only the in-frame ones, dropping some. Of fewer than 200,000 clones in the sample, approximately 81% were seen once. Input material: peripheral blood. The receptors were gathered from a woman aged 60-75 years with COVID-19, enrolled during active disease.

V gene TRBV5-5 combines with J gene TRBJ1-3; no clear D gene. The CDR3 is 16 amino acids. Per germline, CDR1 SGHKS and CDR2 YYEKEE (reference sequence). V was pared by 3 bases and J by 4 bases, with 17 bases between. For the CDR3, the DNA is TGTGCCAGCAGCTCACACCAAAGAGGGTTCGGAAACACCATATATTTT. It yields the protein CASSSHQRGFGNTIYF.

This clone was observed a few times. The chain is built from TRBV7-2 and TRBJ2-1; tentative D call: TRBD2 (5 bases). This CDR3 contains 12 residues. The V end was cut by 4 bases, the J end by 9 bases, with 10 bases between. Germline V lookup: CDR1 SGHTA, CDR2 FQGNSA. Here the CDR3 reads CASSWLGVEQFF. Here the CDR3 DNA reads TGTGCCAGCAGCTGGCTCGGGGTTGAGCAGTTCTTC.

The chain couples TRBV15 to TRBJ2-1; possible D gene TRBD2, 5 bases. CDR3 length: 16 amino acids. Germline-derived CDR1 and CDR2 are LNHNV and YYDKDF (reference sequence). Trimming removed 4 bases at V and 10 bases at J, with 23 bases between. DNA for the CDR3: TGTGCCACCAGCACCCCTCCCGTGGTTGGGAGTAGGGAGCAGTTCTTC. Protein: CATSTPPVVGSREQFF.